This T cell receptor beta chain comes out of a study of CD8+CD57+ T cells in acquired aplastic anemia. Study-level background: When averaged, DNA from sorted CD4+ and CD8+ cells came to 3 to 3.5 ug. Healthy donors gave approximately 10 million reads on average for CD4+ cells.

Study results and caveats: Comparison of patients with controls identified 25 to 35 shared CD8+ CDR3 sequences. CD8+ Simpson's diversity in patients was not significantly different from that in controls.

This clonotype was seen at least ten times. Its antigen is undetermined. CDR3 and TCR beta VDJ profiling relied on a genomic DNA template. MiXCR, applied by TCRdb to the reads, yields one record per CDR3 protein. This sample has about 220,000 distinct CDR3 sequences, with 30% to 40% found just once. Per the germline V gene, CDR1 is SNHLY and CDR2 is FYNNEI. V lost 4 bases to trimming and J lost 1 base, with 7 bases between them. The CDR3 sequence is 13 residues long. This sequence originates from a human donor in good health, serving as a control. The chain employs TRBV2 and TRBJ1-1; the D is unclear. The sequenced sample was sorted CD4+, CD8+, or CD8+CD57+ T cells (not recorded which) from PBMCs. The DNA of the CDR3 is TGTGCCAGCAGTGTTCGACAGAACACTGAAGCTTTCTTT. This translates into CASSVRQNTEAFF. Looking up the rest from reference TRBV2 and TRBJ1-1 gives the full variable domain: EPEVTQTPSHQVTQMGQEVILRCVPISNHLYFYWYRQILGQKVEFLVSFYNNEISEKSEIFDDQFSVERPDGSNFTLKIRSTKLEDSAMYFCASSVRQNTEAFFGQGTRLTVV.